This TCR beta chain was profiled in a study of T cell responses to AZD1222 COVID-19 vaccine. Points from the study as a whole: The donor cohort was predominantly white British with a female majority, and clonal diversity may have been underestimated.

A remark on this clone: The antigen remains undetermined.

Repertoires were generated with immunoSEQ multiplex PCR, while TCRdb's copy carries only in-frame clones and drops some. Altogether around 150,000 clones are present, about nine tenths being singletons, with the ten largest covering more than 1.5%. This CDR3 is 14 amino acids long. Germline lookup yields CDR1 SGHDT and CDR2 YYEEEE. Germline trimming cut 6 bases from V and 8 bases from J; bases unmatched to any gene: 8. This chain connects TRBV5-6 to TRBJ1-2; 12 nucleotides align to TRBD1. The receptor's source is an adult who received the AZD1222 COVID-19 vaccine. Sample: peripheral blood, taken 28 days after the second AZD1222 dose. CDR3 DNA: TGTGCCAGCACCTCGGGACAGGGGGCTAGGGGCTACACCTTC. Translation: CASTSGQGARGYTF.